This T cell receptor (beta chain) was observed in a study of neurological immune-mediated disorders. Unsorted libraries were derived from 2 million PBMCs stored at -80 C. Template-switch 5'RACE cDNA synthesis added a 10-nucleotide unique molecular identifier. TCRdb called the 5' RACE reads again in MiXCR, with one record for every CDR3 protein. In the table there are 50,000 or so distinct CDR3 sequences, 9% to 12% of which are singletons. The sample holds many counts of this clonotype. Trimming removed 0 bases from V and 3 bases from J, with 16 bases in between. The CDR3 extends over 16 amino acids. Germline assignment: CDR1 SGHRS and CDR2 YFSETQ.

V gene TRBV5-1 combines with J gene TRBJ2-7; no clear D. The material sequenced was PBMCs. The receptor was isolated from a woman in her forties with HTLV-1-associated myelopathy (HAM/TSP). CDR3 amino acids: CASSLAPPDVGYEQYF. CDR3 nucleotides: TGCGCCAGCAGCTTGGCTCCACCCGATGTCGGCTACGAGCAGTACTTC. The variable domain in full, completed from reference TRBV5-1 and TRBJ2-7, reads KAGVTQTPRYLIKTRGQQVTLSCSPISGHRSVSWYQQTPGQGLQFLFEYFSETQRNKGNFPGRFSGRQFSNSRSEMNVSTLELGDSALYLCASSLAPPDVGYEQYFGPGTRLTVT.